This T cell receptor (beta chain) was found in a study of siplizumab effects on memory and regulatory T cells. Assay used: immunoSEQ multiplex PCR; TCRdb lists only in-frame clones, some missing. The sample consists of around 110,000 clones, roughly 94% of them appearing once. Deletions cut 0 bases from V and 2 bases from J, with 12 bases between. This CDR3 is built from 15 residues. Germline assignment: CDR1 SGHRS and CDR2 YFSETQ. Overall study results and limits: Naive versus memory phenotype went unassigned for roughly 75-97% of proliferating CD4+ or CD8+ clones. Naive T cells were seen as more diverse than memory cells and as major alloresponse contributors.

As regards this clone: Its antigen is unidentified.

What was sequenced was non-Treg CD4+ T cells sorted from blood. The rearrangement joins TRBV5-1 to TRBJ2-7, with D unresolved. The origin of this receptor is a human donor in good health. CDR3 nucleotides: TGCGCCAGCAGCTTGGCGGTCACTAACGCCTACGAGCAGTACTTC. It is translated as CASSLAVTNAYEQYF.